This T cell receptor (beta chain) derives from a study of shared clonotypes between healthy human individuals. Study-wide results and limits: The naive CD4 repertoires of a few donors were compared, and approximately 4.5% of clonotypes were shared.

All the donors were Caucasian adults who lived in Nashville, Tennessee. This clone was observed a few times. Its antigen is still unknown. The V end was cut by 7 bases, the J end by 3 bases, with 18 bases between. CDR3 length: 15 residues. CDR1 and CDR2 from the germline V gene are MDHEN and SYDVKM. Repertoires were generated with immunoSEQ multiplex PCR, while TCRdb's copy carries only in-frame clones and drops some. The sample includes about 960,000 clones, roughly 72% seen only once; the top ten take 1.5%. The clonotype comes from a man between 18 and 35 years old in good health. The J gene is TRBJ2-5, the V gene TRBV28; D is possibly TRBD1 (5 bases). Sequences were obtained from memory CD4+ T cells sorted from blood. The subset: CD45RA-negative fraction. This CDR3 is CASTTRGRAEETQYF. The CDR3 DNA is TGTGCCAGCACCACAAGGGGAAGGGCTGAAGAGACCCAGTACTTC.